This T cell receptor beta chain was obtained from a study of graft-versus-host responses after intestinal transplantation. Study in general: As for transplant type, recipients had multivisceral, liver-intestinal, or isolated intestinal grafts. Anti-thymocyte globulin was used for induction in all recipients, who then took tacrolimus and steroids for approximately three years.

TCRdb keeps only in-frame clones here, not all; method: immunoSEQ multiplex PCR. Among around 40,000 clones listed, 83% were seen once. V gave up 0 bases and J gave up 0 bases, with 8 bases separating them. The CDR3 has 16 amino acids. Germline CDR1 and CDR2: LNHDA and SQIVND (reference sequence). The chain combines TRBV19 with TRBJ2-2, with D possibly TRBD1 on 6 matching bases. This material consisted of PBMCs, taken less than 1,400 days after transplant. This TCR came from a human patient who received an intestinal transplant, so some T cells may come from the graft donor. CDR3 loop: CASSIDGGANTGELFF. CDR3 nucleotides: TGTGCCAGTAGTATAGATGGGGGCGCGAACACCGGGGAGCTGTTTTTT. Drawing the rest from reference TRBV19 and TRBJ2-2, the complete variable domain is DGGITQSPKYLFRKEGQNVTLSCEQNLNHDAMYWYRQDPGQGLRLIYYSQIVNDFQKGDIAEGYSVSREKKESFPLTVTSAQKNPTAFYLCASSIDGGANTGELFFGEGSRLTVL.